The rows below give T cell receptor beta chains drawn from one sample of a study of cytomegalovirus exposure and HLA in healthy donors. The method was immunoSEQ multiplex PCR; TCRdb's version includes in-frame clones alone and lacks a portion of them. This sample has some 150,000 clones, with approximately 79% found just once. Sample: PBMCs. Receptors originate from a male donor in good health and CMV-seronegative. Both conserved end residues are part of each CDR3. Fields, in order: CDR3 protein, J gene, V gene.

cdr3_aa: CASSRDRAGGPPEQYF
j_call: TRBJ2-7
v_call: TRBV5-1

cdr3_aa: CASSFTGGSYEQYF
j_call: TRBJ2-7
v_call: TRBV27

cdr3_aa: CASSVSREETQYF
j_call: TRBJ2-5
v_call: TRBV9

cdr3_aa: CASRLQTEINYGYTF
j_call: TRBJ1-2
v_call: TRBV6-1

cdr3_aa: CASSEYGGFSGYTF
j_call: TRBJ1-2
v_call: TRBV25-1

cdr3_aa: CASSVGRGSGANVLTF
j_call: TRBJ2-6
v_call: TRBV9

cdr3_aa: CASSLVSGAYSPLHF
j_call: TRBJ1-6
v_call: TRBV5-6

cdr3_aa: CASSRNQIIGDRGNEQFF
j_call: TRBJ2-1
v_call: TRBV7-3

cdr3_aa: CASSIGDRGLYGYTF
j_call: TRBJ1-2
v_call: TRBV19

cdr3_aa: CASSPGDRDTSPLHF
j_call: TRBJ1-6
v_call: TRBV5-1

cdr3_aa: CASSLGGQSYGYTF
j_call: TRBJ1-2
v_call: TRBV7-2

cdr3_aa: CASSLAGGNQPQHF
j_call: TRBJ1-5
v_call: TRBV5-6

cdr3_aa: CASSPEEGLDTEAFF
j_call: TRBJ1-1
v_call: TRBV4-1

cdr3_aa: CATSRTGEDQPQHF
j_call: TRBJ1-5
v_call: TRBV15

cdr3_aa: CASSWSSITYEQYF
j_call: TRBJ2-7
v_call: TRBV5-1

cdr3_aa: CSVVGGSYNEQFF
j_call: TRBJ2-1
v_call: TRBV29-1

cdr3_aa: CASSTRGQGTSGGPGFYNEQFF
j_call: TRBJ2-1
v_call: TRBV7-3

cdr3_aa: CASQDRGQPQHF
j_call: TRBJ1-5
v_call: TRBV10-2

cdr3_aa: CASSDSPGYGEAFF
j_call: TRBJ1-1
v_call: TRBV6-4

cdr3_aa: CATIPHRDKSYEQYF
j_call: -
v_call: TRBV6-1

cdr3_aa: CASSLGWAKDGTEAFF
j_call: TRBJ1-1
v_call: TRBV5-8

cdr3_aa: CASREQGMGSPLHF
j_call: TRBJ1-6
v_call: TRBV2

cdr3_aa: CASSVHTGETQYF
j_call: TRBJ2-5
v_call: TRBV9

cdr3_aa: CASSEEGVLGNTIYF
j_call: TRBJ1-3
v_call: TRBV6-1

cdr3_aa: CASSSRQDLSGYTF
j_call: TRBJ1-2
v_call: TRBV5-4

cdr3_aa: CASSTRQTPYSNQPQHF
j_call: TRBJ1-5
v_call: TRBV19

cdr3_aa: CASSELAGGPETQYF
j_call: TRBJ2-5
v_call: TRBV6-1

cdr3_aa: CATSIAGGSYEQYF
j_call: TRBJ2-7
v_call: TRBV15

cdr3_aa: CASSLGPQGEGEAFF
j_call: TRBJ1-1
v_call: TRBV27

cdr3_aa: CASSLGPRVTYGYTF
j_call: TRBJ1-2
v_call: TRBV7-2

cdr3_aa: CAWSVESSGANVLTF
j_call: TRBJ2-6
v_call: TRBV30

cdr3_aa: CASSRGDRAYEQYF
j_call: TRBJ2-7
v_call: TRBV5-1

cdr3_aa: CASSLANRHDLGDTQYF
j_call: TRBJ2-3
v_call: TRBV5-1

cdr3_aa: CSSNGVPGELFF
j_call: TRBJ2-2
v_call: TRBV7-9

cdr3_aa: CASSPTGGLYSNQPQHF
j_call: TRBJ1-5
v_call: TRBV18

cdr3_aa: CAWSVQDNQPQHF
j_call: TRBJ1-5
v_call: TRBV30

cdr3_aa: CASSSNIGGAISPLHF
j_call: TRBJ1-6
v_call: TRBV7-2

cdr3_aa: CASSQGQHYGYTF
j_call: TRBJ1-2
v_call: TRBV5-6

cdr3_aa: CAWQTGGPEAFF
j_call: TRBJ1-1
v_call: TRBV30

cdr3_aa: CASSFLRFRDRSYEQYF
j_call: TRBJ2-7
v_call: TRBV27

cdr3_aa: CASRGQISGANVLTF
j_call: TRBJ2-6
v_call: TRBV2

cdr3_aa: CASSLRGGHTEAFF
j_call: TRBJ1-1
v_call: TRBV5-1

cdr3_aa: CASSLNGGDTQYF
j_call: TRBJ2-3
v_call: TRBV5-8

cdr3_aa: CAWSSGQGGNQPQHF
j_call: TRBJ1-5
v_call: TRBV30

cdr3_aa: CASSVGALEKLFF
j_call: TRBJ1-4
v_call: TRBV11-2

cdr3_aa: CASSFSGGGGYTF
j_call: TRBJ1-2
v_call: TRBV5-6

cdr3_aa: CASSSGGGGGGEQFF
j_call: TRBJ2-1
v_call: TRBV7-9

cdr3_aa: CSVLPGQSNEKLFF
j_call: TRBJ1-4
v_call: TRBV29-1